The 21 T cell receptor beta chains in this list originate from one sample, sequenced in a study of blood T cell repertoires in COVID-19. Assay: immunoSEQ multiplex PCR; the TCRdb copy retains only in-frame clones and omits some. The sample records around 30,000 clones, roughly 73% being singletons. Sequencing was carried out using peripheral blood. The source is a man older than 75 with active or convalescent COVID-19.

This CDR3 is CASSSGPSGRNEQYF. As DNA, the CDR3 is TGTGCCAGCAGCTCCGGGCCTAGCGGGAGGAACGAGCAGTACTTC. This chain links TRBV5-4 with TRBJ2-7; TRBD2 matches at 11 bases. Germline V gives CDR1 SGHNT, CDR2 YYREEE (reference sequence). The CDR3 length is 15 residues. The V and J ends lost 3 bases and 5 bases, in that order; junction bases with no gene match: 7.

Regarding this clone: Distinct nucleotide sequences in the sample also encode this CDR3. The rearrangement uses TRBV11-2 and TRBJ1-2; no reliable D call. The V end lost 1 base, the J end lost 7 bases, and 4 bases lay between the germline ends. Germline values: CDR1 SGHAT, CDR2 FQNNGV. The CDR3 totals 11 residues. The CDR3: CASSLGGGYTF. The CDR3 DNA reads TGTGCCAGCAGCTTAGGAGGTGGCTACACCTTC.

This sequence joins TRBV7-2 and TRBJ2-3, with TRBD2 matching 11 bases. This CDR3 comprises 18 residues. CDR1 is SGHTA, CDR2 FQGNSA, per germline. Trimming cost V 5 bases and J 0 bases; bases outside gene matches: 10. CDR3 protein: CASSGTIRTSGSTDTQYF. The CDR3, as DNA: TGTGCCAGCAGCGGCACGATCCGGACTAGCGGGAGCACAGATACGCAGTATTTT.

The chain has TRBV28 and TRBJ2-7, with D hard to call. V was cut by 3 bases and J by 2 bases, with 8 bases left in between. CDR3 size: 13 residues. Looked up from germline, CDR1 is MDHEN and CDR2 is SYDVKM. Here the CDR3 reads CASSFSRAYEQYF. In nucleotides, the CDR3 is TGTGCCAGCAGTTTCTCGAGAGCCTACGAGCAGTACTTC. Supplemented by reference TRBV28 and TRBJ2-7, the full variable domain reads DVKVTQSSRYLVKRTGEKVFLECVQDMDHENMFWYRQDPGLGLRLIYFSYDVKMKEKGDIPEGYSVSREKKERFSLILESASTNQTSMYLCASSFSRAYEQYFGPGTRLTVT.

This clone was picked up a small number of times. This chain links TRBV7-3 with TRBJ1-1; tentatively, D is TRBD1 (6 bases). This CDR3 is 13 amino acids long. Trimming pared 2 bases from V and 3 bases from J, leaving 7 bases between. Germline CDR1 and CDR2: SGHTA and FQGTGA. The DNA for the CDR3 is TGTGCCAGCAGCTTAGGGGGCGACACTGAAGCTTTCTTT. It encodes CASSLGGDTEAFF. Filled out from reference TRBV7-3 and TRBJ1-1, the complete variable domain reads GAGVSQTPSNKVTEKGKYVELRCDPISGHTALYWYRQSLGQGPEFLIYFQGTGAADDSGLPNDRFFAVRPEGSVSTLKIQRTERGDSAVYLCASSLGGDTEAFFGQGTRLTVV.

In this sample, this clone turned up once. The chain carries TRBV25-1 and TRBJ1-6; D is perhaps TRBD1 (6 bases). The CDR3 extends over 14 amino acids. Per germline, CDR1 MGHDK and CDR2 SYGVNS. The V end was cut by 5 bases, the J end by 10 bases, with 15 bases between. CDR3 residues: CASSSLSGDSPLHF. The CDR3 DNA reads TGTGCCAGCAGTTCCCTATCAGGGGACTCACCCCTCCACTTT.

The chain has TRBV18 and TRBJ1-1; no clear D. Germline V gene sequence: CDR1 KGHSH, CDR2 LQKENI. Between the trimmed V and J ends, which lost 3 bases and 6 bases, there was a span of 11 bases. This CDR3 contains 13 residues. CDR3 amino acids: CASSPQSVPEAFF. In DNA, the CDR3 is TGTGCCAGCTCACCCCAATCGGTCCCTGAAGCTTTCTTT.

The V call is TRBV19, the J call TRBJ2-3; D is possibly TRBD1 (5 bases). The germline V gene has CDR1 LNHDA and CDR2 SQIVND (reference sequence). Trimming cost V 7 bases and J 1 base, with 12 bases left between them. The CDR3 extends over 14 amino acids. CDR3 sequence (DNA): TGTGCCAGTACTTTAGGGGCGGGCACAGATACGCAGTATTTT. This sequence encodes CASTLGAGTDTQYF.

This chain uses TRBV27 with TRBJ1-3; D gene ambiguous. Germline CDR1 MNHEY, CDR2 SMNVEV (reference sequence). V was clipped by 6 bases and J by 4 bases, with 13 bases between them. The CDR3 runs 14 residues. Written as DNA, the CDR3 is TGTGCCAGCAGGGGCAGTGCGTCCGGAAACACCATATATTTT. Its translation: CASRGSASGNTIYF.

This rearrangement joins TRBV19 to TRBJ1-6; no clear D. Trimming stripped 0 bases from V and 15 bases from J, with 12 bases between. The CDR3 length is 13 residues. CDR1 is LNHDA, CDR2 SQIVND, per germline (reference sequence). CDR3 residues: CASSIDPTHGLHF. The CDR3 bases are TGTGCCAGTAGTATAGATCCGACTCACGGCCTCCACTTT.

This chain connects TRBV4-2 to TRBJ1-1; D is unresolved. Germline V gives CDR1 LGHNA, CDR2 YNFKEQ. Trimming left V 0 bases short and J 5 bases short, with 16 bases between. The length of the CDR3 is 16 residues. The CDR3 is CASSQDRSGRKTEAFF. As DNA, the CDR3 is TGTGCCAGCAGCCAAGATCGGTCAGGTCGTAAAACTGAAGCTTTCTTT.

V gene TRBV14 combines with J gene TRBJ2-7; 8 bases fit TRBD2. V trimming: 4 bases; J trimming: 4 bases; junction bases outside the gene matches: 6. The CDR3 runs 14 residues. Germline values: CDR1 SGHDN, CDR2 FVKESK. CDR3 nucleotides: TGTGCCAGCAGCCCTCGTCGGGGGGGGTACGAGCAGTACTTC. Protein product: CASSPRRGGYEQYF.

The rearrangement joins TRBV19 to TRBJ2-1; tentatively, D is TRBD1 (5 bases). Trimming left V 3 bases short and J 7 bases short, with 10 bases between. Germline V gives CDR1 LNHDA, CDR2 SQIVND (reference sequence). This CDR3 comprises 13 residues. CDR3 in DNA: TGTGCCAGTAGTATGGGGCAAATTAATGAGCAGTTCTTC. Translation: CASSMGQINEQFF. Using reference TRBV19 and TRBJ2-1 for the parts outside the CDR3, the full variable domain is DGGITQSPKYLFRKEGQNVTLSCEQNLNHDAMYWYRQDPGQGLRLIYYSQIVNDFQKGDIAEGYSVSREKKESFPLTVTSAQKNPTAFYLCASSMGQINEQFFGPGTRLTVL.

This clone was observed a few times. V is TRBV7-8 and J is TRBJ2-3; TRBD2 matches at 8 bases. Germline assignment: CDR1 SGHVS and CDR2 FQNEAQ. This CDR3 has 16 residues. Losses at the gene ends were 3 bases for V and 4 bases for J; bases not matched to a gene: 9. In nucleotides, the CDR3 is TGTGCCAGCAGCTTTAAAAGCGGGAGAGTCCCAGATACGCAGTATTTT. As protein: CASSFKSGRVPDTQYF.

The chain links TRBV2 to TRBJ2-2; perhaps TRBD1 as D (5 bases). The length of the CDR3 is 14 residues. Germline CDR1 SNHLY, CDR2 FYNNEI. The V gene lost 4 bases and the J gene lost 2 bases, with 8 bases spanning the gap. The CDR3 spells CASSVTGNTGELFF. The CDR3 DNA is TGTGCCAGCAGTGTAACAGGAAACACCGGGGAGCTGTTTTTT.

This chain connects TRBV11-3 to TRBJ2-5; 8 bases agree with TRBD2. The V gene's germline CDR1 is SGHNT and CDR2 YENEEA. This CDR3 is 16 amino acids long. The trim removed 5 bases at V and 5 bases at J, leaving 13 bases unmatched. The CDR3 sequence is CASSPSPAGGGETQYF. The CDR3 DNA reads TGTGCCAGCAGCCCCAGTCCGGCGGGAGGCGGGGAGACCCAGTACTTC.

The chain carries TRBV7-7 and TRBJ2-5, with 11 positions matching TRBD2. Germline V gene sequence: CDR1 SSHAT, CDR2 FNYEAQ (reference sequence). Unmatched junction bases numbered 6, after V lost 5 bases and J lost 4 bases. This CDR3 comprises 15 residues. Written as DNA, the CDR3 is TGTGCCAGCAGCCCGACTAGCGGGACGGGAGAGACCCAGTACTTC. It specifies CASSPTSGTGETQYF.

The chain carries TRBV10-3 and TRBJ1-1, with D perhaps TRBD1 (6 bases). The ends were cut back, 2 bases at V and 4 bases at J, with 17 bases in the middle. The CDR3 extends over 16 amino acids. CDR1 is ENHRY and CDR2 is SYGVKD in the germline V gene. CDR3 bases: TGTGCCATCAGTGAGACCGAACAGGGAACCGGCACTGAAGCTTTCTTT. As protein: CAISETEQGTGTEAFF.

This rearrangement joins TRBV28 to TRBJ2-2, with 8 bases that match TRBD1. The germline V gene encodes CDR1 MDHEN and CDR2 SYDVKM. The CDR3 loop spans 16 amino acids. Trimming cost V 5 bases and J 6 bases; bases outside gene matches: 11. The CDR3 DNA sequence: TGTGCCAGCAGTCGTCACGACAGGGGATGGGCCGGGGAGCTGTTTTTT. This codes for CASSRHDRGWAGELFF.

V is TRBV28 and J is TRBJ2-2; TRBD2 aligns across 12 bases. Trimming removed 5 bases from V and 0 bases from J; junction bases left unmatched: 7. The CDR3 extends over 18 amino acids. Germline values: CDR1 MDHEN, CDR2 SYDVKM. The CDR3 region is CASSVGLAGLANTGELFF. The CDR3 DNA follows: TGTGCCAGCAGTGTGGGACTAGCGGGCCTCGCGAACACCGGGGAGCTGTTTTTT.

The CDR3, as DNA: TGTGCCAGCAGACCCCCCGGGGATTTAGCAACTGAAAAACTGTTTTTT. Translated: CASRPPGDLATEKLFF. The chain employs TRBV28 and TRBJ1-4; D remains unclear. This CDR3 has 16 residues. Germline CDR1 is MDHEN and CDR2 is SYDVKM. Trimming took 6 bases from V and 7 from J, leaving 21 bases between them.